The present entry profiles one TCR beta chain with its context. The data were obtained in a study of blood T cell repertoires in COVID-19. Original analysis: Researchers report that nucleated cell counts were estimated from reference gene primer amplification. Profiled with immunoSEQ multiplex PCR; TCRdb holds only in-frame clones, not every one. V and J calls plus clone size are reproduced from that table; the DNA served to infer D and trimming. The sample comprises 140,000 to 150,000 clones, around 81% of which are singletons, and 2.5% to 3% rests with the top ten. V was cut by 5 bases and J by 8 bases, with 12 bases left in between. The CDR3 loop spans 12 amino acids. The germline V gene has CDR1 SNHLY and CDR2 FYNNEI.

This TCR derives from a woman aged 40 to 50 with active or convalescent COVID-19. The chain carries TRBV2 and TRBJ1-2; D is perhaps TRBD1 (6 bases). Sequencing was carried out using peripheral blood. The CDR3 region is CASSYRVGGYTF. CDR3 nucleotide sequence: TGTGCCAGCAGTTACAGGGTTGGCGGCTACACCTTC. Supplemented by reference TRBV2 and TRBJ1-2, the full variable domain reads EPEVTQTPSHQVTQMGQEVILRCVPISNHLYFYWYRQILGQKVEFLVSFYNNEISEKSEIFDDQFSVERPDGSNFTLKIRSTKLEDSAMYFCASSYRVGGYTFGSGTRLTVV.